This TCR beta chain is drawn from a study of cytomegalovirus exposure and HLA in healthy donors. The study ran its PCR with 60 Vbeta and 13 Jbeta primers. The assay was immunoSEQ multiplex PCR, and TCRdb's table has in-frame clones only and misses some. The sample lists 90,000 to 140,000 clones; about 12% were seen once. With regard to this clone: Antigen: not known.

Trimming took 1 base from V and 6 from J, leaving 12 bases between them. Germline lookup yields CDR1 SGHAT and CDR2 FQNNGV. The length of the CDR3 is 15 residues. Notes on the study in general: A later analysis linked a missense DCLRE1C variant to TCR beta V- and J-gene trimming. Another analysis was done later, and it associated 16,951 TCR beta sequences with HLA alleles at 0.05 false discovery rate. Altogether, 170 or so TCR beta chains were recorded as cytomegalovirus-associated. Later analysis showed most CMV-associated TCR beta chains appearing HLA-restricted.

Sequenced: PBMCs. V usage is TRBV11-2 and J usage is TRBJ1-4, with a weak D call TRBD1 (5 bases). The source of this sequence is a man aged 35-49 years in good health and CMV-seropositive. The chain's CDR3 is CASSLGRGGDEKLFF. The CDR3 DNA is TGTGCCAGCAGCTTAGGGCGGGGGGGAGATGAAAAACTGTTTTTT.